This T cell receptor beta chain was captured by sequencing in a study of shared clonotypes between healthy human individuals. Study observations and caveats: Generation of non-shared clonotypes was less probable than generation of clonotypes shared by all four donors.

Worth noting for this clone: Its matching antigen is unknown.

V shed 4 bases and J 4 bases; nucleotides not matched to a gene: 19. CDR3 length equals 18 residues. Germline CDR1 is LGHNA and CDR2 is YNFKEQ. CD45RO-negative cells were positively selected for CCR7, leaving out terminally differentiated effector memory CD45RA+ cells. Sequenced by immunoSEQ multiplex PCR; TCRdb stores in-frame clones only, minus some. The sample carries some 2.1 million clones, about 95% recorded once. The material sequenced was naive CD8+ T cells sorted from blood. This receptor was identified in a man aged 18 to 30 in good health. The J gene is TRBJ2-7, the V gene TRBV4-2; TRBD1 matches at 7 bases. CDR3 amino acids: CASSPQASWTGLSYEQYF. CDR3 bases: TGTGCCAGCAGCCCCCAGGCCAGTTGGACAGGCTTATCGTACGAGCAGTACTTC.